This TCR beta chain was found in a study of cytomegalovirus exposure and HLA in healthy donors. Some clones are missing from TCRdb's copy, which holds only in-frame ones; the method was immunoSEQ multiplex PCR. Among 86,000 or so clones, 90% to 96% were seen once, and the ten largest hold roughly 1.6%. There are 13 residues in the CDR3. V gave up 5 bases and J gave up 5 bases; unmatched junction bases: 5. Germline loops: CDR1 SGHTA, CDR2 FQGNSA. This sequence joins TRBV7-2 and TRBJ2-5; TRBD1 agrees at 7 bases. The sequencing sample was made of PBMCs. The TCR comes from a young man in good health and CMV-seropositive. CDR3 amino acids: CASSLDREETQYF. The DNA of the CDR3 is TGTGCCAGCAGCCTCGACAGGGAGGAGACCCAGTACTTC.